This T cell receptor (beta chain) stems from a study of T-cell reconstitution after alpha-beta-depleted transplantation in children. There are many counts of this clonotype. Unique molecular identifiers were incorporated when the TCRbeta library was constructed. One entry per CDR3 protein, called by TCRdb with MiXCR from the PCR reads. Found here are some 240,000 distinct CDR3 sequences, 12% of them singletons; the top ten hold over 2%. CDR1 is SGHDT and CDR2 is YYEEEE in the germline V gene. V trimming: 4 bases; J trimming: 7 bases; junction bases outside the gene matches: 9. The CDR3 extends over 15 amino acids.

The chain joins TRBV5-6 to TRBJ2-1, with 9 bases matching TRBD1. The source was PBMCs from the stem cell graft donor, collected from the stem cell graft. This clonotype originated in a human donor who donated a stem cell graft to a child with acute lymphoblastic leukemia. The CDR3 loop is CASSRRQGVSNEQFF. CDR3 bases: TGTGCCAGCAGCAGAAGACAGGGGGTTTCAAATGAGCAGTTCTTC.